Listed here is a single T cell receptor (beta chain). It has no known antigen specificity. No much larger clonotype is one base removed from it; base qualities were not supplied. The data were obtained in a study of blood T cell repertoires in COVID-19 (dated by TCRdb to about 2020). With regard to the full study: The collaborator samples originated in the United States, Italy and Spain and spanned the acute and convalescent phases of COVID-19. Samples were obtained from the ongoing ImmuneRACE study (first 160 participants) and from some 1,300 subjects provided by 6 global collaborators. A freely available public database, intended as a resource for researchers studying the immune response to SARS-CoV-2, is where the repertoires were released. The prospective study material was composed of cDNA or gDNA derived from T cells, B-cell-depleted T cells, or PBMCs. Sample metadata almost always included a de-identified subject ID, COVID-19 status, age in years and sex. Where HLA class I and class II types were available, the types were taken from metadata supplied by the sample provider, not from assay-based typing. The dataset comprised deeply sampled blood TCRbeta repertoires from subjects exposed to, actively infected with, or recovered from COVID-19. Results and caveats for the whole study, not just this receptor: The quantity of clinical and demographic metadata differed by source and by participant and was supplied without curation.

Collaborating institutions collected whole blood in K2EDTA tubes following their own protocols. For TCRbeta analysis, collaborators shipped samples in one of three forms: frozen whole blood, isolated PBMCs, or DNA extracted from either of those sample types. The immunoSEQ Assay, a bias-controlled multiplex PCR, was used to amplify TCRbeta CDR3 regions from genomic DNA. As for the authors' bioinformatics: Nucleated cell counts per sample were estimated from amplification of reference gene primers within the assay. Sequence reads were collapsed and filtered to measure the absolute abundance of every unique TCRbeta CDR3 rearrangement. For each sample, productive Simpson clonality was calculated as the square root of Simpson's diversity index over productive rearrangements. What TCRdb holds here is the immuneACCESS table cut down to in-frame rearrangements. Part of the clones is not present; checked against another copy, under half of the missing clones reflect an unresolved V gene, and the others are unexplained. The DNA was the basis for D and trimming; V, J and clone size are from that table. This sample holds over 200,000 clones; roughly 87% were observed only once. The ten largest clonotypes hold under 2.5% of the sample.

Per the germline V gene (reference sequence), MNHEY is the CDR1 and SMNVEV is the CDR2. V sheds 0 bases and J sheds 7 bases, leaving 16 bases between their ends. The CDR3 numbers 16 residues from cysteine through phenylalanine. The DNA shown is the 48-base CDR3, in frame from base 1. The rearrangement combines TRBV27 with TRBJ1-5; the D gene is perhaps TRBD1, on 5 matching bases. This TCR derives from a middle-aged man with active or convalescent COVID-19. The specimen was peripheral blood. The nucleotide sequence reads as follows: TGTGCCAGCAGTTTATCGGCGTGGCAGGGTAAGCAGCCCCAGCATTTT. Its coded protein is CASSLSAWQGKQPQHF.